This T cell receptor (beta chain) was profiled in a study of blood T cell repertoires in COVID-19. Looking at the study overall: Whether acute or convalescent, the COVID-19 samples came from the United States, Italy and Spain. Sources were T cells, B-cell-depleted T cells, or PBMCs; the material itself was cDNA or gDNA.

The CDR3 is made up of 15 amino acids. Trimming cost V 3 bases and J 0 bases; bases outside gene matches: 8. Germline loops: CDR1 DFQATT, CDR2 SNEGSKA (reference sequence). Per the authors' pipeline: Nucleated cell counts were estimated from reference gene primer amplification. Profiled with immunoSEQ multiplex PCR; TCRdb holds only in-frame clones, not every one. D and trimming come from the DNA, and the V and J calls and clone size come from that table. The repertoire has approximately 50,000 clones, approximately 85% of them found once; the top ten carry almost 6.5%. This rearrangement joins TRBV20-1 to TRBJ2-7, with 7 bases lining up with TRBD2. Sequencing was done on a sample of peripheral blood. This TCR was sampled from a man between 60 and 75 years old with acute or convalescent COVID-19. CDR3 residues: CSASWLAAPSYEQYF. The DNA of the CDR3 is TGCAGTGCTAGTTGGCTAGCGGCCCCCTCCTACGAGCAGTACTTC.